A selection of T cell receptor beta chains follows, all from one sample in a study of T cell responses to AZD1222 COVID-19 vaccine. Generated by immunoSEQ multiplex PCR, the TCRdb table keeps only in-frame clones and is missing some. There are about 120,000 clones in the sample; just over 85% occur only once, and about a tenth lies in the top ten. The sequences come from peripheral blood, collected on day 0 of AZD1222 vaccination. The receptors stem from an adult in good health. CDR3s include the opening cysteine and the closing phenylalanine or tryptophan. The D gene is left open where the match is weak. The size entry is marked missing in some rows and otherwise reads once, few, many or a size class.

d_call	v_call	clone_size	j_call	cdr3_aa	cdr3_nt
TRBD1	TRBV7-2	NA	TRBJ1-3	CASSLGGQGVNTIYF	TGTGCCAGCAGCTTAGGCGGACAGGGTGTAAACACCATATATTTT
NA	TRBV19	NA	TRBJ1-1	CASCPQGFINTEAFF	TGTGCCAGTTGTCCACAGGGATTTATCAACACTGAAGCTTTCTTT
NA	TRBV7-9	NA	TRBJ1-3	CASSTTERGLSGNTIYF	TGTGCCAGCAGCACCACTGAGAGGGGACTCTCTGGAAACACCATATATTTT
NA	TRBV7-9	NA	TRBJ1-2	CASSQDLGSGYTF	TGTGCCAGCAGCCAGGACCTTGGAAGTGGCTACACCTTC
NA	TRBV18	many	TRBJ2-1	CASSPLGGGQNNYNEQFF	TGTGCCAGCTCACCACTTGGGGGGGGCCAAAACAACTACAATGAGCAGTTCTTC
NA	TRBV5-4	NA	TRBJ1-4	CASSLFSGASSNEKLFF	TGTGCCAGCAGCTTGTTCTCGGGCGCAAGCTCTAATGAAAAACTGTTTTTT
NA	TRBV4-3	NA	TRBJ2-5	CASSQDGPRETQYF	TGCGCCAGCAGCCAAGATGGGCCCAGAGAGACCCAGTACTTC
NA	TRBV12-3/TRBV12-4	NA	TRBJ2-5	CASSKGGTETQYF	TGTGCCAGCAGTAAGGGGGGTACGGAGACCCAGTACTTC
NA	TRBV7-9	NA	TRBJ1-1	CASRGTGPMNTEAFF	TGTGCCAGCAGGGGGACGGGACCGATGAACACTGAAGCTTTCTTT
NA	TRBV7-9	NA	TRBJ1-3	CASSLAGGNTIYF	TGTGCCAGCAGCTTAGCGGGGGGAAACACCATATATTTT
TRBD1	TRBV28	NA	TRBJ1-1	CASARGGTGNTEAFF	TGTGCCAGCGCCCGGGGGGGGACAGGGAACACTGAAGCTTTCTTT
TRBD1	TRBV7-2	NA	TRBJ1-5	CASSLATGGQPQHF	TGTGCCAGCAGCTTGGCAACAGGGGGTCAGCCCCAGCATTTT
NA	TRBV18	NA	TRBJ1-1	CASSGGGWTEAFF	TGTGCCAGCTCGGGAGGGGGATGGACTGAAGCTTTCTTT
NA	TRBV10-3	once	TRBJ2-6	CAISESVGSGANVLTF	TGTGCCATCAGTGAGTCGGTGGGCTCTGGGGCCAACGTCCTGACTTTC
NA	TRBV21-1	once	TRBJ1-2	CASSISGVTGRLWYTF	TGTGCCAGCAGCATCTCCGGCGTGACAGGGCGCTTGTGGTACACCTTC
NA	TRBV29-1	NA	TRBJ1-3	CSVEEGAGGGNTIYF	TGCAGCGTTGAAGAGGGAGCTGGAGGCGGAAACACCATATATTTT
TRBD2	TRBV11-2	NA	TRBJ2-2	CASSRTSGATGELFF	TGTGCCAGCAGCAGGACTAGCGGGGCAACCGGGGAGCTGTTTTTT
NA	TRBV5-8	NA	TRBJ2-7	CASSHGSPAAYEQYF	TGTGCCAGCAGCCATGGATCCCCAGCGGCGTACGAGCAGTACTTC
NA	TRBV7-2	NA	TRBJ2-5	CASSLEVNRAETQYF	TGTGCCAGCAGCTTAGAAGTCAACAGGGCAGAGACCCAGTACTTC
NA	TRBV6-2/TRBV6-3	NA	TRBJ2-2	CASSRLENTGELFF	TGTGCCAGCAGTAGACTCGAGAACACCGGGGAGCTGTTTTTT
NA	TRBV3-1/TRBV3-2	NA	TRBJ1-1	CASSLRHLALGAFF	TGTGCCAGCAGCCTTAGACACCTCGCCCTAGGAGCTTTCTTT
TRBD1	TRBV6-2/TRBV6-3	once	TRBJ1-1	CASSIRGPPFF	TGTGCCAGCAGCATAAGGGGGCCGCCTTTCTTT
NA	TRBV5-1	NA	TRBJ1-1	CASSVGDLPNTEAFF	TGCGCCAGCAGCGTGGGGGACTTACCGAACACTGAAGCTTTCTTT
NA	TRBV21-1	once	TRBJ2-2	CASSKTSGTAGELFF	TGTGCCAGCAGCAAGACTAGCGGGACGGCCGGGGAGCTGTTTTTT
TRBD2	TRBV7-2	NA	TRBJ2-5	CASSLTSSGQETQYF	TGTGCCAGCAGCTTAACCTCTAGCGGCCAAGAGACCCAGTACTTC
NA	TRBV7-2	NA	TRBJ2-1	CASSTGTRVEGQFF	TGTGCCAGCAGCACCGGGACCAGGGTAGAGGGGCAGTTCTTC
NA	TRBV21-1	NA	TRBJ2-1	CAGEEGSYNEQFF	TGTGCCGGAGAGGAGGGTTCCTACAATGAGCAGTTCTTC
TRBD2	TRBV7-3	NA	TRBJ2-5	CASSLNRAGGPLETQYF	TGTGCCAGCAGCTTAAACAGAGCGGGGGGGCCCTTAGAGACCCAGTACTTC
TRBD2	TRBV12-3/TRBV12-4	NA	TRBJ2-7	CASKPGGLYEQYF	TGTGCCAGCAAGCCGGGGGGGCTCTACGAGCAGTACTTC
NA	TRBV19	once	TRBJ1-1	CATQGRLYTEAFF	TGTGCCACCCAAGGTAGACTTTACACTGAAGCTTTCTTT
NA	TRBV5-5	NA	TRBJ2-7	CASSLGPRRESYEQYF	TGTGCCAGCAGCTTGGGGCCGCGACGGGAATCCTACGAGCAGTACTTC
NA	TRBV27	once	TRBJ2-2	CASSFGRGDTGELFF	TGTGCCAGCAGTTTCGGCAGGGGAGACACCGGGGAGCTGTTTTTT
TRBD2	TRBV5-4	NA	TRBJ2-5	CASSPRTSPGRKTQYF	TGTGCCAGCAGTCCAAGGACTAGCCCGGGTCGAAAGACCCAGTACTTC
NA	TRBV7-2	NA	TRBJ1-2	CASQSGWGGYGYTF	TGTGCCAGCCAGAGTGGGTGGGGCGGCTATGGCTACACCTTC
TRBD1	TRBV25-1	NA	TRBJ2-5	CASSEQGPGAQYF	TGTGCCAGCAGCGAACAGGGGCCCGGGGCCCAGTACTTC
TRBD1	TRBV7-6	NA	TRBJ2-3	CASSPWDRGRSLARIKAQYF	TGTGCCAGCAGCCCATGGGACAGGGGGAGAAGCTTAGCAAGGATAAAGGCGCAGTATTTT
NA	TRBV19	NA	TRBJ1-2	CASSSSGTNYGYTF	TGTGCCAGTAGTTCCAGTGGGACGAACTATGGCTACACCTTC
TRBD2	TRBV19	few	TRBJ2-1	CASSVTSGSGNEQFF	TGTGCCAGTAGTGTTACTAGCGGGAGCGGCAATGAGCAGTTCTTC
NA	TRBV7-2	NA	TRBJ1-2	CASSPEGTNYGYTF	TGTGCCAGCAGCCCCGAGGGGACTAACTATGGCTACACCTTC
NA	TRBV6-5	NA	TRBJ2-1	CASSYLRGQRSNEQFF	TGTGCCAGCAGTTACTTACGGGGGCAACGGAGTAATGAGCAGTTCTTC
TRBD1	TRBV29-1	NA	TRBJ1-3	CSAGQGFSGNTIYF	TGCAGCGCCGGACAGGGGTTTTCTGGAAACACCATATATTTT
TRBD2	TRBV3-1/TRBV3-2	few	TRBJ2-5	CASSLPGGLAGGPQETQYF	TGTGCCAGCAGCCTCCCCGGAGGACTAGCGGGAGGTCCCCAAGAGACCCAGTACTTC
NA	TRBV7-3	NA	TRBJ1-6	CASSFVGFGSPLHF	TGTGCCAGCAGCTTCGTAGGGTTCGGCTCACCCCTCCACTTT
NA	TRBV27	NA	TRBJ2-1	CASSLSDSRLEQFF	TGTGCCAGCAGTTTATCAGATAGCCGGCTTGAGCAGTTCTTC
NA	TRBV7-2	NA	TRBJ2-1	CASSFPQAEQFF	TGTGCCAGCAGCTTTCCACAAGCTGAGCAGTTCTTC
NA	TRBV4-1	NA	TRBJ2-4	CASSQATTLAKNIQYF	TGCGCCAGCAGCCAAGCCACTACCTTAGCCAAAAACATTCAGTACTTC
TRBD1	TRBV7-9	NA	TRBJ2-1	CASSPGQGRGNEQFF	TGTGCCAGCAGCCCTGGACAGGGGAGAGGCAATGAGCAGTTCTTC
NA	TRBV12-3/TRBV12-4	NA	TRBJ2-5	CASSRGETQYF	TGTGCCAGCAGTAGGGGAGAGACCCAGTACTTC
NA	TRBV2	NA	TRBJ2-2	CASIVERVGVGTGELFF	TGTGCCAGCATAGTGGAGCGGGTGGGGGTCGGCACCGGGGAGCTGTTTTTT
NA	TRBV19	NA	TRBJ1-2	CASSQDSLQEANYGYTF	TGTGCCAGTAGCCAGGACAGCCTGCAAGAAGCTAACTATGGCTACACCTTC
NA	TRBV7-3	NA	TRBJ1-2	CASSRGGRDENYGYTF	TGTGCCAGCAGTAGGGGAGGGAGGGATGAGAACTATGGCTACACCTTC
NA	TRBV3-1/TRBV3-2	once	TRBJ2-3	CASSQSTNTQYF	TGTGCCAGCAGCCAAAGCACGAATACGCAGTATTTT
NA	TRBV9	NA	TRBJ1-6	CASSKGGNSPLHF	TGTGCCAGCAGCAAAGGAGGGAATTCACCCCTCCACTTT
TRBD2	TRBV5-6	NA	TRBJ2-7	CASSLWTSGPAREQYF	TGTGCCAGCAGCCTTTGGACTAGCGGACCAGCTCGGGAGCAGTACTTC
NA	TRBV6-5	few	TRBJ1-1	CASSYEFRVAAEAFF	TGTGCCAGCAGTTACGAATTCAGGGTTGCCGCTGAAGCTTTCTTT
NA	TRBV18	NA	TRBJ2-5	CASSPMGIETQYF	TGTGCCAGCTCACCCATGGGCATAGAGACCCAGTACTTC
NA	TRBV6-5	NA	TRBJ1-6	CASKVWSSYNSPLHF	TGTGCCAGCAAAGTTTGGAGCTCCTATAATTCACCCCTCCACTTT
NA	TRBV7-2	NA	TRBJ1-1	CASSLVGGSWNTEAFF	TGTGCCAGCAGCTTAGTTGGCGGCAGCTGGAACACTGAAGCTTTCTTT
TRBD1	TRBV2	NA	TRBJ1-2	CASSVPTGEDYGYTF	TGTGCCAGCAGTGTCCCGACAGGGGAGGACTATGGCTACACCTTC